This entry features one T cell receptor beta chain sequence. The data were taken from a study of blood T cells in healthy people across ages. Looked up from germline, CDR1 is LGHNA and CDR2 is YSLEER. V lost 0 bases to trimming and J lost 0 bases, with 9 bases between them. The CDR3 is 15 residues long. The use of a sample-barcoded 5' primer and a J-beta primer mix characterized a second PCR of roughly 6 to 11 cycles. TCRdb re-derived calls from the 5' RACE reads in MiXCR, one entry per CDR3 protein. The sample contains 750,000 to 950,000 distinct CDR3 sequences, around 25% of which appear only once. These same records also appear under a second study, on T cells of mothers and their children.

The clonotype was recovered from a boy under 18 in good health. This sequence joins TRBV4-3 and TRBJ2-7; no clear D. Sample: blood. CDR3 region: CASSQDHWSSYEQYF. The CDR3 coding sequence is TGCGCCAGCAGCCAAGATCACTGGAGCTCCTACGAGCAGTACTTC.